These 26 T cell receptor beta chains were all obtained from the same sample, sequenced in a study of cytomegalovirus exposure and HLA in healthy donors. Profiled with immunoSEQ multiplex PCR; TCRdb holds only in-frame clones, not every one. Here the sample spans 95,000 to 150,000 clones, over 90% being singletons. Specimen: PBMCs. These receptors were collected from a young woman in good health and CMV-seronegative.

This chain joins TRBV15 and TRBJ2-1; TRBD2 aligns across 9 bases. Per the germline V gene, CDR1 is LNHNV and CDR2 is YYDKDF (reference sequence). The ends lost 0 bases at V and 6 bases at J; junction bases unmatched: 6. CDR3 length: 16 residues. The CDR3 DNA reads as TGTGCCACCAGCAGAGATCGAATAGCGGGGGCCAATGAGCAGTTCTTC. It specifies CATSRDRIAGANEQFF.

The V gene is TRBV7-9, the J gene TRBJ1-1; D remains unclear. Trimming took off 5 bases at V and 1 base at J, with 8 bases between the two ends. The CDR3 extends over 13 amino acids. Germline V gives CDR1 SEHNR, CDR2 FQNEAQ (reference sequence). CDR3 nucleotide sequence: TGTGCCAGCAGCAAACAGACGAACACTGAAGCTTTCTTT. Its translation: CASSKQTNTEAFF.

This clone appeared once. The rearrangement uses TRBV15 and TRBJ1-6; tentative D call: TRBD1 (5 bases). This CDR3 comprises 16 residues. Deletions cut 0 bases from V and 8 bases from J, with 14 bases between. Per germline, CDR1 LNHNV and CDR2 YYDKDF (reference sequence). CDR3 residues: CATSRDLSREDSPLHF. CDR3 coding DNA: TGTGCCACCAGCAGAGATCTAAGCAGGGAGGATTCACCCCTCCACTTT.

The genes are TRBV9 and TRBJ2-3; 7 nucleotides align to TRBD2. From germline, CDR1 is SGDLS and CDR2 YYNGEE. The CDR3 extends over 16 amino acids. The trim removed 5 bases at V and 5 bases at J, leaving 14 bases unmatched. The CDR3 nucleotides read TGTGCCAGCAGGGGCGGGGGACCCCGGGAAGGAGATACGCAGTATTTT. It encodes CASRGGGPREGDTQYF.

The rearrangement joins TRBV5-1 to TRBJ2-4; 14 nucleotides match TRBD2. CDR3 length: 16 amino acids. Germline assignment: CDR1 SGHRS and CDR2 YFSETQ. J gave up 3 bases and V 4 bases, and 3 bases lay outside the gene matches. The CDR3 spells CASSGGLAGDKNIQYF. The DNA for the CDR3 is TGCGCCAGCAGCGGGGGACTAGCGGGGGACAAAAACATTCAGTACTTC.

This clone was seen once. CDR3 protein: CASSSISGTSLSYNEQFF. In DNA form, the CDR3 reads TGTGCCAGCAGCAGTATTTCCGGGACTAGCCTCTCCTACAATGAGCAGTTCTTC. The chain recombines TRBV21-1 with TRBJ2-1; the table's TRBD2 call for D was not verified on the DNA. TRBV21-1 is flagged as a pseudogene. The CDR3 is 18 amino acids.

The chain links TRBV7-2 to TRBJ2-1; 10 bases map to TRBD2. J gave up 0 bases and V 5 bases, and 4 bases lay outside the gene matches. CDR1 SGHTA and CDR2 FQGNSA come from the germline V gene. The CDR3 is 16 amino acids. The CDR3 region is CASSESGRASYNEQFF. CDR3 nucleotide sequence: TGTGCCAGCAGCGAAAGCGGGAGGGCCTCCTACAATGAGCAGTTCTTC. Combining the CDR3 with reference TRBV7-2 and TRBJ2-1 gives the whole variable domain GAGVSQSPSNKVTEKGKDVELRCDPISGHTALYWYRQSLGQGLEFLIYFQGNSAPDKSGLPSDRFSAERTGGSVSTLTIQRTQQEDSAVYLCASSESGRASYNEQFFGPGTRLTVL.

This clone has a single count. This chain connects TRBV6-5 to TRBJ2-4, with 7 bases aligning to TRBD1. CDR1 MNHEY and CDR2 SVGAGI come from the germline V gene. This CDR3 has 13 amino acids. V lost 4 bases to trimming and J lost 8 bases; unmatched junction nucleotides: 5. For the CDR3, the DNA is TGTGCCAGCAGTTCAAAACAGGGGTACATTCAGTACTTC. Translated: CASSSKQGYIQYF.

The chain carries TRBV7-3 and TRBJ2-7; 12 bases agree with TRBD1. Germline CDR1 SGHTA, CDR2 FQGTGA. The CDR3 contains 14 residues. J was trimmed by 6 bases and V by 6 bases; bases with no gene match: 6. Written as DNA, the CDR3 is TGTGCCAGCAGTCGAGGGACAGGGGGCCCCGAGCAGTACTTC. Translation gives CASSRGTGGPEQYF.

CDR3 loop: CASSDSGRQKTYGYTF. The CDR3 region has the DNA TGTGCCAGCAGTGACTCCGGGAGGCAGAAGACCTATGGCTACACCTTC. The V gene is TRBV2, the J gene TRBJ1-2; D uncertain. This CDR3 has 16 amino acids. The germline V and J ends were trimmed by 3 bases and 4 bases, with 18 bases remaining between them. Germline-derived CDR1 and CDR2 are SNHLY and FYNNEI.

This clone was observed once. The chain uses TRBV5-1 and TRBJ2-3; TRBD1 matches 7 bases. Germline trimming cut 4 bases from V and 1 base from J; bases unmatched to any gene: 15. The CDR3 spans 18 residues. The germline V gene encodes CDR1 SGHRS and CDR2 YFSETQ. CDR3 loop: CASSMTGFRVSRTDTQYF. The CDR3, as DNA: TGCGCCAGCAGCATGACAGGGTTTCGGGTCTCTCGCACAGATACGCAGTATTTT.

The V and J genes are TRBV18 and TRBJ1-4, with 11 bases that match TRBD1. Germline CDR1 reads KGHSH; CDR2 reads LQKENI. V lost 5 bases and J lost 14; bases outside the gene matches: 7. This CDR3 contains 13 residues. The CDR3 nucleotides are TGTGCCAGCTCAGCAACGGGGGACAGGGGGCTGTTTTTT. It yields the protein CASSATGDRGLFF. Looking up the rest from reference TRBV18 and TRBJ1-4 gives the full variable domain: NAGVMQNPRHLVRRRGQEARLRCSPMKGHSHVYWYRQLPEEGLKFMVYLQKENIIDESGMPKERFSAEFPKEGPSILRIQQVVRGDSAAYFCASSATGDRGLFFGSGTQLSVL.

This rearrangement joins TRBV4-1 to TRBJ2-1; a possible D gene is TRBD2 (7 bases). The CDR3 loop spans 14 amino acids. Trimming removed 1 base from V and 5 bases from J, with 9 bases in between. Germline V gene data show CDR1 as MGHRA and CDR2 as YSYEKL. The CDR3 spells CASSQVGGHNEQFF. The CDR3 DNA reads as TGCGCCAGCAGCCAAGTGGGGGGGCACAATGAGCAGTTCTTC.

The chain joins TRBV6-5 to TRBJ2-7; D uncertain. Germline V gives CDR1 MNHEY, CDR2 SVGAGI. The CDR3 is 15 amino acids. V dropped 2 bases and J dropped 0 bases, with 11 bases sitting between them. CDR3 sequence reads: CASSYAPHGSYEQYF. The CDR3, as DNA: TGTGCCAGCAGTTACGCCCCCCACGGCTCCTACGAGCAGTACTTC.

This CDR3 is CASSVSGALWETQYF. CDR3 coding DNA: TGTGCCAGCAGCGTGAGCGGGGCGCTTTGGGAGACCCAGTACTTC. The chain has TRBV9 and TRBJ2-5; 7 nucleotides match TRBD2. Unmatched junction bases numbered 9, after V lost 2 bases and J lost 5 bases. Germline lookup yields CDR1 SGDLS and CDR2 YYNGEE. This CDR3 spans 15 amino acids.

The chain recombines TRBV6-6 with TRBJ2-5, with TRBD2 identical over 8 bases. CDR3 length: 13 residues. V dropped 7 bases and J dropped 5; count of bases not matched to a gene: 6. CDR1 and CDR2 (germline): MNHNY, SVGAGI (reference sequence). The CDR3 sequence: CASNLLAAETQYF. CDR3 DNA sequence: TGTGCCAGCAACCTACTAGCGGCCGAGACCCAGTACTTC.

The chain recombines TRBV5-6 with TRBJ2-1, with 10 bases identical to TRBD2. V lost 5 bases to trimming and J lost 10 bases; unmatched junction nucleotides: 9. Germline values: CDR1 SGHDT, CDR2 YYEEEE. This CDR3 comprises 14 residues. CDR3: CASSSRLAGLEQFF. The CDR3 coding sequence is TGTGCCAGCAGTTCCCGACTAGCGGGCTTAGAGCAGTTCTTC.

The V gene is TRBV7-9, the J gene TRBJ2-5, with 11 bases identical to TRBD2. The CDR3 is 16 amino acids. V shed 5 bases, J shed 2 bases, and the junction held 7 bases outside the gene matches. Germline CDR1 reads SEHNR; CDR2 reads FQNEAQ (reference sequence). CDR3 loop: CASSPPGLAVQETQYF. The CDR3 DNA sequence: TGTGCCAGCAGCCCACCGGGACTAGCGGTACAAGAGACCCAGTACTTC.

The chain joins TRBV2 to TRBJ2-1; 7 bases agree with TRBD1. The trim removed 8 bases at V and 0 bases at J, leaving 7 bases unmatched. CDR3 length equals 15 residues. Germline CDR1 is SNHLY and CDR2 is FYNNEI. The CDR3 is CASRRGQSSYNEQFF. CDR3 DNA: TGTGCCAGCCGCCGGGGACAGAGCTCCTACAATGAGCAGTTCTTC.

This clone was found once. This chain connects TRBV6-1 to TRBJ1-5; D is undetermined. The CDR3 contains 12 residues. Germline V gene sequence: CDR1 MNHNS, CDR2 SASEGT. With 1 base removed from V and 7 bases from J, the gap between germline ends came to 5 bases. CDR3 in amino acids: CASSEGRQPQHF. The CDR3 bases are TGTGCCAGCAGTGAAGGTCGGCAGCCCCAGCATTTT.

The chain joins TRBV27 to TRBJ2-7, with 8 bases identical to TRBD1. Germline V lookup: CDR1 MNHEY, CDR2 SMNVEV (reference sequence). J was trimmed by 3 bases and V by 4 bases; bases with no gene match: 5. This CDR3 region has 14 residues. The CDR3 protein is CASSSGTGNYEQYF. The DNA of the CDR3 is TGTGCCAGCAGTTCCGGGACAGGCAACTACGAGCAGTACTTC.

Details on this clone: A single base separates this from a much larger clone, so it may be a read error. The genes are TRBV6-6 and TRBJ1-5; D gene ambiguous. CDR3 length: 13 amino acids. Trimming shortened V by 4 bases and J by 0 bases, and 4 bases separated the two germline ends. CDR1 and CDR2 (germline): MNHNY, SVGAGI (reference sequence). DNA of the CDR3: TGTGCCAGCAGTTCCTATAGCAATCAGCCCCAGCATTTT. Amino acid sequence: CASSSYSNQPQHF.

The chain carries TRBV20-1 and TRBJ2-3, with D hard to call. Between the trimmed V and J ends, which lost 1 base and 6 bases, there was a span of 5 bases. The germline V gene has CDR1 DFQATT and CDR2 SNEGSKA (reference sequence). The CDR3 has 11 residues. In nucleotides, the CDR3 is TGCAGTGCTAGAGGCAGGGATACGCAGTATTTT. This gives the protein CSARGRDTQYF.

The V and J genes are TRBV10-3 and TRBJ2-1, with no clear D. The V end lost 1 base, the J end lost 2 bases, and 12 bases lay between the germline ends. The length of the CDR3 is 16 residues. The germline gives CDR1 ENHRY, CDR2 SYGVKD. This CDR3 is CAISEFSASTYNEQFF. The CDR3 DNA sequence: TGTGCCATCAGTGAGTTTAGTGCCTCCACCTACAATGAGCAGTTCTTC.

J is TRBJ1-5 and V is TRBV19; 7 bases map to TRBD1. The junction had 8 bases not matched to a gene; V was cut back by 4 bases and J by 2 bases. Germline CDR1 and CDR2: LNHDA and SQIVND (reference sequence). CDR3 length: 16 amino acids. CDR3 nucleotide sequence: TGTGCCAGTAGTAAAAGACAGGGCGGAGGCAATCAGCCCCAGCATTTT. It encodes CASSKRQGGGNQPQHF. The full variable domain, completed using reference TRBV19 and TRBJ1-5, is DGGITQSPKYLFRKEGQNVTLSCEQNLNHDAMYWYRQDPGQGLRLIYYSQIVNDFQKGDIAEGYSVSREKKESFPLTVTSAQKNPTAFYLCASSKRQGGGNQPQHFGDGTRLSIL.

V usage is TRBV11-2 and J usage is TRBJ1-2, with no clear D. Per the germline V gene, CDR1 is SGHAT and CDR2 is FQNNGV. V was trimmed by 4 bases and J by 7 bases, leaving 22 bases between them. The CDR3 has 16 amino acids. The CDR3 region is CASSYSPSGKSGGYTF. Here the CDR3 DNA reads TGTGCCAGCAGCTACTCTCCCTCGGGAAAGTCGGGTGGCTACACCTTC.